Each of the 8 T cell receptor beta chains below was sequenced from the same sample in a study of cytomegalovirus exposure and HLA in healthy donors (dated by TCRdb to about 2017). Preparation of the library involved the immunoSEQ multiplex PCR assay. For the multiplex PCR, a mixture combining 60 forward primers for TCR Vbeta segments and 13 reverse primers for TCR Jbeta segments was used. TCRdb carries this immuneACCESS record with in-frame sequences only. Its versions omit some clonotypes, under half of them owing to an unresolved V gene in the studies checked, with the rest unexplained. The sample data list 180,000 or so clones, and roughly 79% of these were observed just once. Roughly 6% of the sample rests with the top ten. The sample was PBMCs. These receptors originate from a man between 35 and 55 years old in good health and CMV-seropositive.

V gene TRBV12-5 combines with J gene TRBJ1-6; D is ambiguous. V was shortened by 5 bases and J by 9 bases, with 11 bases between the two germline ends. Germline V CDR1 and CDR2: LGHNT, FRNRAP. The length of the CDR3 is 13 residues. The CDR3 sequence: CASGPEGGSPLHF. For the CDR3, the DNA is TGTGCTAGTGGTCCGGAAGGAGGTTCACCCCTCCACTTT.

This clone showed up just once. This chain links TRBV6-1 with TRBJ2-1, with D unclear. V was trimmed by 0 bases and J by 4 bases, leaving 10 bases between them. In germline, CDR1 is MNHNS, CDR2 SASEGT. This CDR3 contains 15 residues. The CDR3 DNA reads TGTGCCAGCAGTGAAGCGCCACAACAATACAATGAGCAGTTCTTC. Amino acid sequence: CASSEAPQQYNEQFF.

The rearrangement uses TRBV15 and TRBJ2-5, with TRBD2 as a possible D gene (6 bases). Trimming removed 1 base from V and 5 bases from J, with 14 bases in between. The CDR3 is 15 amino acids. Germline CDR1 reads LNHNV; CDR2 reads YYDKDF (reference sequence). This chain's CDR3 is CATSRGGAGQETQYF. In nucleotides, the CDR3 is TGTGCCACCAGCAGAGGAGGCGCGGGGCAGGAGACCCAGTACTTC. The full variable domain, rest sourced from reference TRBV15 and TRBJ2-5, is DAMVIQNPRYQVTQFGKPVTLSCSQTLNHNVMYWYQQKSSQAPKLLFHYYDKDFNNEADTPDNFQSRRPNTSFCFLDIRSPGLGDTAMYLCATSRGGAGQETQYFGPGTRLLVL.

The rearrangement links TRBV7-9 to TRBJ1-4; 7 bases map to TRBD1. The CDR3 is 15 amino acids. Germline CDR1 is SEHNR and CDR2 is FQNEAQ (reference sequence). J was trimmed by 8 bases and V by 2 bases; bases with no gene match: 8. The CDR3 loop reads CASSLTGAADEKLFF. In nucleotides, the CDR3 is TGTGCCAGCAGCTTAACAGGGGCGGCGGACGAAAAACTGTTTTTT.

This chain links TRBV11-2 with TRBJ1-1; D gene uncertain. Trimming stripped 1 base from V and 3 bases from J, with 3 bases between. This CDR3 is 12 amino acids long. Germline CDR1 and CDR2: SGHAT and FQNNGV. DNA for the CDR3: TGTGCCAGCAGCTTAGCATACACTGAAGCTTTCTTT. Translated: CASSLAYTEAFF.

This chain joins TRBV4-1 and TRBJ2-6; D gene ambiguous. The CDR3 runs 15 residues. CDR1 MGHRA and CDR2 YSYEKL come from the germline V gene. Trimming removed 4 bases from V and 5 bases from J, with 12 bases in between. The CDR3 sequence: CASSRDSRRANVLTF. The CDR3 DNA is TGCGCCAGCAGCCGTGATTCGCGCCGGGCCAACGTCCTGACTTTC.

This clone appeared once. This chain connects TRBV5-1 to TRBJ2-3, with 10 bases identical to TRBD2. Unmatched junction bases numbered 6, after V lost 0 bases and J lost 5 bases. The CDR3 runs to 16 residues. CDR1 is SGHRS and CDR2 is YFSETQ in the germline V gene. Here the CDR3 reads CASSLASAGGLDTQYF. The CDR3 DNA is TGCGCCAGCAGCTTGGCGTCAGCGGGAGGGCTAGATACGCAGTATTTT.

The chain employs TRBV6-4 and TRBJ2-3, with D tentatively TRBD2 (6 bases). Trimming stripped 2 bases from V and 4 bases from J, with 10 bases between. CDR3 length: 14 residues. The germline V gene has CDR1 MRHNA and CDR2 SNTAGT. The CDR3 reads CASSDGGTADTQYF. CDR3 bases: TGTGCCAGCAGTGACGGGGGGACGGCAGATACGCAGTATTTT.